The clone carrying this TCR delta chain has just a few counts. Its antigen is not known. This sample is drawn from a study of Vδ1+ human thymocytes. Findings and limits, study-wide: Thymic TRG and TRD repertoires appeared highly polyclonal, with Gaussian CDR3 length distributions.

Germline V gene data show CDR1 as TSWWSYY and CDR2 as QGS. This CDR3 is 22 amino acids long. The junction had 24 bases not matched to a gene; V was cut back by 1 base and J by 3 bases. RNA was extracted from the cells and then reverse transcribed. Pooled V-gene forward primers with one constant-region reverse primer generated the CDR3 amplicons by multiplex PCR. TCRdb re-processed the multiplex PCR reads using CATT. The repertoire has over 20,000 delta-chain clones, over 7% of them found once; the top ten carry almost 1%. Material for sequencing was Vdelta1+ gamma-delta thymocytes from the thymus. Subset in this sample: FACS-sorted CD3+ TCRalphabeta- TCRVdelta1+ TCRVdelta2- thymocytes. The sequence came from a child less than two years old who had congenital heart surgery. The rearrangement uses TRDV1 and TRDJ1; 9 positions match TRDD3. CDR3 sequence (DNA): TGTGCTCTTGGGGAACAACCCCCCTATACGTGGGGGATAGTCGCCCCAGCCGATAAACTCATCTTT. It specifies CALGEQPPYTWGIVAPADKLIF.